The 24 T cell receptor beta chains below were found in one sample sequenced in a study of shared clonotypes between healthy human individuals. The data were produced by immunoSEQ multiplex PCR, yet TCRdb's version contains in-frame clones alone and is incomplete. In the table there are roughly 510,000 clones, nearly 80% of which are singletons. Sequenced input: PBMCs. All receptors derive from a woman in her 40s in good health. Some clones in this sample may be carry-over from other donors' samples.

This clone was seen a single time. Written as DNA, the CDR3 is TGTGCCAGCAGCACCGACCGGGGGGGTACCGGGGAGCTGTTTTTT. Protein product: CASSTDRGGTGELFF. The chain couples TRBV7-9 to TRBJ2-2; TRBD2 aligns across 8 bases. Looked up from germline, CDR1 is SEHNR and CDR2 is FQNEAQ (reference sequence). The CDR3 is 15 residues long. Trimming at V came to 5 bases and at J to 5 bases, leaving 7 bases not matched to a gene.

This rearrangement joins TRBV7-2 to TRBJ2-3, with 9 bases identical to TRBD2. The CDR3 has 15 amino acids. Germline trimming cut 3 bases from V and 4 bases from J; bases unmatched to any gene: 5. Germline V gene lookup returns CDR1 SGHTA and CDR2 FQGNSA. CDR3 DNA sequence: TGTGCCAGCAGCTTCCCTAGCGGGGTGTCAGATACGCAGTATTTT. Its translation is CASSFPSGVSDTQYF.

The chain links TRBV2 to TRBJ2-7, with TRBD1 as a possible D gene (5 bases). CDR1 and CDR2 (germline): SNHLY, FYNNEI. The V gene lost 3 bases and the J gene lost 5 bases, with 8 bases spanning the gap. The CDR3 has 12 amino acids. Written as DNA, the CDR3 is TGTGCCAGCAGTGACAGGGCCGACGAGCAGTACTTC. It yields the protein CASSDRADEQYF.

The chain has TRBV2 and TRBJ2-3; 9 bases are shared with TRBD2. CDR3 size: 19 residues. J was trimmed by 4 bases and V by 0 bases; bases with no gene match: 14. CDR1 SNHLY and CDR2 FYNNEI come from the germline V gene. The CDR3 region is CASSEAPAGREGNADTQYF. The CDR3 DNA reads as TGTGCCAGCAGTGAAGCGCCCGCGGGGCGGGAGGGGAACGCAGATACGCAGTATTTT.

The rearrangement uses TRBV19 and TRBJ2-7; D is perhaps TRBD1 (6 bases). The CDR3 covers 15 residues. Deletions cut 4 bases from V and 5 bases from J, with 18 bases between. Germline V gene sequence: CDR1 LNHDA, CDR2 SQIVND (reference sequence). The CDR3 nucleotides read TGTGCCAGTAGTACCCGCCGGTCAGGGGTCAACGAGCAGTACTTC. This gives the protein CASSTRRSGVNEQYF.

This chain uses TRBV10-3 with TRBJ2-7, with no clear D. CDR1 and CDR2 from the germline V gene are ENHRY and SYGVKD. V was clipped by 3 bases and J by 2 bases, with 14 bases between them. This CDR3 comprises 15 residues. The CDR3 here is CAISDKDPAAYEQYF. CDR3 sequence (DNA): TGTGCCATCAGTGACAAGGATCCGGCGGCCTACGAGCAGTACTTC.

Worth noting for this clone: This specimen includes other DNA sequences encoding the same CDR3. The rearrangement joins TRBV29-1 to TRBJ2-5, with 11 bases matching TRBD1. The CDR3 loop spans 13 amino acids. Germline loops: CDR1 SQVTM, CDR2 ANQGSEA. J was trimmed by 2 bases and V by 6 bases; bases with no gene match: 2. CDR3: CSVDRGPQETQYF. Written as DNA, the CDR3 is TGCAGCGTGGACAGGGGGCCTCAAGAGACCCAGTACTTC.

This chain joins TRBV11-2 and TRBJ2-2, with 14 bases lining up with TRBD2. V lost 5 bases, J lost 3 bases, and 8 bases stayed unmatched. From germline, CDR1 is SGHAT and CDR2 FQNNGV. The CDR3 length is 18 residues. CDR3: CASSPGLGLAGDTGELFF. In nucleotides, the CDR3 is TGTGCCAGCAGCCCAGGGTTGGGACTAGCGGGAGACACCGGGGAGCTGTTTTTT.

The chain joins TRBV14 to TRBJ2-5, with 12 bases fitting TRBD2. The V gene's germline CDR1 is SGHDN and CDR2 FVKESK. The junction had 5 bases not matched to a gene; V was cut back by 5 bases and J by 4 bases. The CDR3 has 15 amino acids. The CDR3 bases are TGTGCCAGCAGCGCACTAGCGGGAGGTGCAGAGACCCAGTACTTC. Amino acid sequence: CASSALAGGAETQYF.

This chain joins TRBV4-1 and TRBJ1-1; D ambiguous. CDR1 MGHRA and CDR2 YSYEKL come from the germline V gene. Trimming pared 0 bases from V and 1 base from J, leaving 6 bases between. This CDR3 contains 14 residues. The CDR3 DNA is TGCGCCAGCAGCCAAGATCAGGAGAACACTGAAGCTTTCTTT. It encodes CASSQDQENTEAFF.

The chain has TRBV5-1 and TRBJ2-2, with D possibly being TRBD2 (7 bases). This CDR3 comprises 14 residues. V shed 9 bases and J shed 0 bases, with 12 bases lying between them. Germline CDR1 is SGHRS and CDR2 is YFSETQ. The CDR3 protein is CATRGASNTGELFF. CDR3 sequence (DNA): TGCGCCACCCGGGGGGCGTCGAACACCGGGGAGCTGTTTTTT.

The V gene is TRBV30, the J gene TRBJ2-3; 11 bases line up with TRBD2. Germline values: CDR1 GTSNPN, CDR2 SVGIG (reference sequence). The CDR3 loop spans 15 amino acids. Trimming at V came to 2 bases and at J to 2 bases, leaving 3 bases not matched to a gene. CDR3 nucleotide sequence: TGTGCCTGGAGTCGACTAGCGGGAACCACAGATACGCAGTATTTT. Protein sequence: CAWSRLAGTTDTQYF.

The chain's CDR3 is CASSELGGLTEAFF. DNA for the CDR3: TGTGCCAGCAGTGAATTGGGGGGACTCACTGAAGCTTTCTTT. This rearrangement joins TRBV6-1 to TRBJ1-1; D possibly corresponds to TRBD1 (5 bases). In germline, CDR1 is MNHNS, CDR2 SASEGT. Trimming took off 2 bases at V and 4 bases at J, with 11 bases between the two ends. CDR3 length equals 14 residues.

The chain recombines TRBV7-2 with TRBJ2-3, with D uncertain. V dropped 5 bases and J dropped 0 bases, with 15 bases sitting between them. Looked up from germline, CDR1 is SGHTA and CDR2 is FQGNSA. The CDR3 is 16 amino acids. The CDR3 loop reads CASSRHLRASTDTQYF. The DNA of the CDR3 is TGTGCCAGCAGCCGACACCTAAGGGCCAGCACAGATACGCAGTATTTT.

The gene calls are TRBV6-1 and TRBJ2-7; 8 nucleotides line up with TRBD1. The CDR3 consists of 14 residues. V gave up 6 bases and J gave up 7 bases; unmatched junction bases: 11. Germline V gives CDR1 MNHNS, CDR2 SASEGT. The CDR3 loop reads CASRTGQGATEQYF. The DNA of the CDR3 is TGTGCCAGCAGGACCGGACAGGGCGCTACGGAGCAGTACTTC.

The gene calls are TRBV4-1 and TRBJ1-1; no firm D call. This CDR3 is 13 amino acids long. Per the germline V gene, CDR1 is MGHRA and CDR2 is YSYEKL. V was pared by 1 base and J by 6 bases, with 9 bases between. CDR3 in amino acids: CASSQAPQSEAFF. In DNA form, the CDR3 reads TGCGCCAGCAGCCAAGCCCCCCAGTCTGAAGCTTTCTTT.

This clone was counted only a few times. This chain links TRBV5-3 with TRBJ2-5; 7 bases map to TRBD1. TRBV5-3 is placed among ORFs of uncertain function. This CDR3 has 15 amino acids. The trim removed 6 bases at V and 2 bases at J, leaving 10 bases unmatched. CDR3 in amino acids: CARKNGTVYQETQYF. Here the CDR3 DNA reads TGTGCCAGAAAGAACGGGACAGTTTATCAAGAGACCCAGTACTTC.

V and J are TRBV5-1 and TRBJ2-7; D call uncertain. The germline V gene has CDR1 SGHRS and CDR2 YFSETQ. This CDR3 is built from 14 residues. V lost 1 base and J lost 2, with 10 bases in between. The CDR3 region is CASSLFPGTYEQYF. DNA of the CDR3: TGCGCCAGCAGCTTGTTCCCAGGAACCTACGAGCAGTACTTC.

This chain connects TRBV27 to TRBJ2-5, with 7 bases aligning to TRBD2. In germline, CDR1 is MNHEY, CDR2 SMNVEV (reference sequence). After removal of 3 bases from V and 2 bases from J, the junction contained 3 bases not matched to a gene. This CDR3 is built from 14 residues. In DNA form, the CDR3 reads TGTGCCAGCAGTTTTAGCGGGCCTCAAGAGACCCAGTACTTC. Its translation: CASSFSGPQETQYF.

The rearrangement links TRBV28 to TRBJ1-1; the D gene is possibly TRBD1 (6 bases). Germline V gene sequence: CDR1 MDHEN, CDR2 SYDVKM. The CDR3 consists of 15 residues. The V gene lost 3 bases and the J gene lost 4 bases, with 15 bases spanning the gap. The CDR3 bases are TGTGCCAGCAGTTTCCCTGACAGGCCCAGCACTGAAGCTTTCTTT. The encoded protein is CASSFPDRPSTEAFF.

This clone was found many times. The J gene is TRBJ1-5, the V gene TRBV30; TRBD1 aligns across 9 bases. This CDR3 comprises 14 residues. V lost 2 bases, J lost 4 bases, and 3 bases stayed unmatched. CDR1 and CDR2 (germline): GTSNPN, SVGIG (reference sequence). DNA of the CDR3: TGTGCCTGGAGTACACAGGGGGCGAATCAGCCCCAGCATTTT. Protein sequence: CAWSTQGANQPQHF.

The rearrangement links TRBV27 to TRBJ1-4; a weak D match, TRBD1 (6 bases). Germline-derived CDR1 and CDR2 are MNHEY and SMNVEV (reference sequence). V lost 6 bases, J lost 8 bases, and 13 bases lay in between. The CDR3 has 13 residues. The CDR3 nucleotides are TGTGCCAGCAGATTACAGGGTCACGAAAAACTGTTTTTT. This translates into CASRLQGHEKLFF.

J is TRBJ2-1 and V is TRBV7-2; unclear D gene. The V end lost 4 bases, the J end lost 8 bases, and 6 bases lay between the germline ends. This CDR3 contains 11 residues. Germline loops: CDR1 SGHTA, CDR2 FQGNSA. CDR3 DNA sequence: TGTGCCAGCAGCTCGACGGATGAGCAGTTCTTC. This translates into CASSSTDEQFF.

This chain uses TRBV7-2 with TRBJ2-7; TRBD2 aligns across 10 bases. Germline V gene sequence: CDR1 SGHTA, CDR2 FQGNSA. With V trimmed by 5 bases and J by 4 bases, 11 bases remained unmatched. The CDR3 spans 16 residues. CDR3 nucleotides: TGTGCCAGCAGCCTAACAGCTCTAGCGGGAGTATACGAGCAGTACTTC. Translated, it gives CASSLTALAGVYEQYF.